This T cell receptor (beta chain) stems from a study of T-cell reconstitution after alpha-beta-depleted transplantation in children. A library of TCRbeta sequences, prepared with unique molecular identifiers, was generated. MiXCR was run by TCRdb on the PCR reads, yielding one entry per CDR3 protein. The sample includes about 540,000 distinct CDR3 sequences, around 17% of them seen just once. V was shortened by 6 bases and J by 5 bases, with 19 bases between the two germline ends. CDR3 length: 14 residues. CDR1 and CDR2 (germline): SQVTM, ANQGSEA. The sequenced sample was PBMCs from the stem cell graft donor, obtained from the stem cell graft. This chain joins TRBV29-1 and TRBJ1-2, with TRBD1 as a possible D gene (6 bases). This clonotype originated in a human donor who donated a stem cell graft to a child with acute lymphoblastic leukemia. The CDR3 is CSVTGPFDAYGYTF. The CDR3 DNA sequence: TGCAGCGTCACAGGGCCCTTTGATGCTTATGGCTACACCTTC.